This T cell receptor (beta chain) was obtained from a study of blood T cell repertoires in COVID-19. Overall study context: COVID-19 samples from acute and convalescent phases originated in the United States, Italy and Spain.

Assay used: immunoSEQ multiplex PCR; TCRdb lists only in-frame clones, some missing. The sample consists of 150,000 to 180,000 clones, about 83% of them appearing once. V shed 5 bases and J 4 bases; nucleotides not matched to a gene: 7. Germline loops: CDR1 SGHTA, CDR2 FQGNSA. The CDR3 extends over 15 amino acids. Specimen: peripheral blood. The sequence was obtained from an older woman with COVID-19, enrolled during active disease. The chain recombines TRBV7-2 with TRBJ2-1, with 8 bases that match TRBD2. The CDR3 region has the DNA TGTGCCAGCAGCGAAGGACGCGGGGGGTACAATGAGCAGTTCTTC. It specifies CASSEGRGGYNEQFF. Full variable domain (remainder filled in from reference TRBV7-2 and TRBJ2-1): GAGVSQSPSNKVTEKGKDVELRCDPISGHTALYWYRQSLGQGLEFLIYFQGNSAPDKSGLPSDRFSAERTGGSVSTLTIQRTQQEDSAVYLCASSEGRGGYNEQFFGPGTRLTVL.